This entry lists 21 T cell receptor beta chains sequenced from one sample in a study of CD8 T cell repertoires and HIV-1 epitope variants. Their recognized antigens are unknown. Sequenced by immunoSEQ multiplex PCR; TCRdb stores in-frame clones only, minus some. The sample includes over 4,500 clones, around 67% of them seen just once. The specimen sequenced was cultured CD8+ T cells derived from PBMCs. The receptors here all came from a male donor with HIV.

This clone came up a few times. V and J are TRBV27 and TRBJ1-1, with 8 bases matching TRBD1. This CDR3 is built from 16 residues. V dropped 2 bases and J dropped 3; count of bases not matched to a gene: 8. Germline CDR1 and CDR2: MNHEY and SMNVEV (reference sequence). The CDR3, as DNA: TGTGCCAGCAGTTTACTTTCCGGGACAGGAGACACTGAAGCTTTCTTT. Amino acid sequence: CASSLLSGTGDTEAFF.

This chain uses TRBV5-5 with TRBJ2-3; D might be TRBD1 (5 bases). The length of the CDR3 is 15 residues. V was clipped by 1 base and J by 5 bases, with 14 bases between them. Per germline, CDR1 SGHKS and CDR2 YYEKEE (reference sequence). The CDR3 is CASSLTGRAVDTQYF. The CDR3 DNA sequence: TGTGCCAGCAGCTTGACAGGCCGCGCGGTAGATACGCAGTATTTT.

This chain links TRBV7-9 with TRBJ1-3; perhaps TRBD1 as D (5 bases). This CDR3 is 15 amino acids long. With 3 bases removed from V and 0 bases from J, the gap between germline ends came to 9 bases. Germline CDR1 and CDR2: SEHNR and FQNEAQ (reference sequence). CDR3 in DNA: TGTGCCAGCAGCTTTGGCCAGGGCTCTGGAAACACCATATATTTT. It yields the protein CASSFGQGSGNTIYF.

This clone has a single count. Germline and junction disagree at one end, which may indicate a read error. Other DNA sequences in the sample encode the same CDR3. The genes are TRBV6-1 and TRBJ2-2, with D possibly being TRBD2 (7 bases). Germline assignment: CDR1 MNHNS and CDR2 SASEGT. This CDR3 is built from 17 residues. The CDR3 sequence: CASSEPSRGQNTGELFF. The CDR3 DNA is TGCGCCAGCAGTGAGCCCTCGCGGGGGCAGAACACCGGGGAGCTGTTTTTT.

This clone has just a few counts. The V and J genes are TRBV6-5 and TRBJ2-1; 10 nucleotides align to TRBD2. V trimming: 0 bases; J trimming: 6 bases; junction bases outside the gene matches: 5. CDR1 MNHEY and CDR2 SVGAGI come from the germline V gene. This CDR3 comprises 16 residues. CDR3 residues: CASSYSPSGGRNEQFF. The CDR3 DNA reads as TGTGCCAGCAGTTACTCGCCTAGCGGGGGACGCAATGAGCAGTTCTTC.

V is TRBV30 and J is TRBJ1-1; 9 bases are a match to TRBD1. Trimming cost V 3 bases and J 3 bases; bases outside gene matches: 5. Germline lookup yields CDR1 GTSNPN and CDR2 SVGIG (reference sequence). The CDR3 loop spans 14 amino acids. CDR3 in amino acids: CAWSATGGYTEAFF. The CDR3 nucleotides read TGTGCCTGGAGCGCGACAGGGGGGTACACTGAAGCTTTCTTT.

The CDR3 loop reads CASSSRTGNVQETQYF. CDR3 nucleotide sequence: TGTGCCAGCAGCTCGCGCACAGGGAATGTCCAAGAGACCCAGTACTTC. This chain uses TRBV11-3 with TRBJ2-5, with D maybe TRBD1 (6 bases). The CDR3 totals 16 residues. The germline V and J ends were trimmed by 4 bases and 1 base, with 16 bases remaining between them. CDR1 and CDR2 (germline): SGHNT, YENEEA.

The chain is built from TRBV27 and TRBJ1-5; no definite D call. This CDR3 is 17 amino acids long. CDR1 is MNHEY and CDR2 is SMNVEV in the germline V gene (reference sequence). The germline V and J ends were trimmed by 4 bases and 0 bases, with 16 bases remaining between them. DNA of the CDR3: TGTGCCAGCAGTTCACGGCCAGACAATCCTAGCAATCAGCCCCAGCATTTT. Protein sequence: CASSSRPDNPSNQPQHF.

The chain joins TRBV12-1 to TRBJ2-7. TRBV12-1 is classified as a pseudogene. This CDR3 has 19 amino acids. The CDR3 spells CASVRQGAKKAGSPYEQYF. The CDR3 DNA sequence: TGTGCCAGCGTAAGACAGGGAGCCAAGAAAGCGGGATCCCCTTACGAGCAGTACTTC.

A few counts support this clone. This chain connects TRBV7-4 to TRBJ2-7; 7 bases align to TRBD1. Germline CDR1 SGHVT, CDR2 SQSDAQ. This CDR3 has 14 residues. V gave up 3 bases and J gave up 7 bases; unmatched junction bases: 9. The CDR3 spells CASSLGQYLREQYF. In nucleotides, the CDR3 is TGTGCCAGCAGCTTGGGACAGTACCTTCGTGAGCAGTACTTC.

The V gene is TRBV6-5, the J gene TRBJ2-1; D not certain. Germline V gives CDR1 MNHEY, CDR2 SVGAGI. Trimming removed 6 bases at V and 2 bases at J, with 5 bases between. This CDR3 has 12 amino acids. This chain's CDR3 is CASSRPYNEQFF. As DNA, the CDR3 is TGTGCCAGCAGCCGACCCTACAATGAGCAGTTCTTC.

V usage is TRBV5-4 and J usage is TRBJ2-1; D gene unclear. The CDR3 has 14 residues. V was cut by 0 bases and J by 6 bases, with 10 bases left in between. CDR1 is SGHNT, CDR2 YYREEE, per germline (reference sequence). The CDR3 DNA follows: TGTGCCAGCAGCTTGGACGGTTTTGGCAATGAGCAGTTCTTC. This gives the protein CASSLDGFGNEQFF.

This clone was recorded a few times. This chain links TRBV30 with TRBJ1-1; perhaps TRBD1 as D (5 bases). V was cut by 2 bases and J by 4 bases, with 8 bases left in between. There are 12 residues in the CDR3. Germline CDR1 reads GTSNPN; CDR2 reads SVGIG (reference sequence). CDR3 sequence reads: CAWSLGGTEAFF. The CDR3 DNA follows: TGTGCCTGGAGTCTGGGGGGCACTGAAGCTTTCTTT.

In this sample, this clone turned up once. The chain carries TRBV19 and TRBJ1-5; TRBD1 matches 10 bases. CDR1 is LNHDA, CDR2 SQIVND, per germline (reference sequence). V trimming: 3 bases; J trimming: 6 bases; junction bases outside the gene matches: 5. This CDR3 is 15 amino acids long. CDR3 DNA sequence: TGTGCCAGTAGTATTGGGACAGGGGTACGTCAGCCCCAGCATTTT. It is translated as CASSIGTGVRQPQHF.

The chain's CDR3 is CASSQDNQGSYEQYF. DNA of the CDR3: TGCGCCAGCAGCCAAGATAACCAAGGTTCCTACGAGCAGTACTTC. This chain uses TRBV4-1 with TRBJ2-7; the D is unclear. Germline V CDR1 and CDR2: MGHRA, YSYEKL. This CDR3 spans 15 amino acids. V shed 0 bases and J shed 1 base, with 10 bases lying between them.

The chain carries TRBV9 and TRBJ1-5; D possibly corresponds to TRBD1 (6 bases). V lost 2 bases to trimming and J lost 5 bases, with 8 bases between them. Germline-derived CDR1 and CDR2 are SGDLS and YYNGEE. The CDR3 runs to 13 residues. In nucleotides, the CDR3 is TGTGCCAGCAGCGTGACAGGAGATCAGCCCCAGCATTTT. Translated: CASSVTGDQPQHF.

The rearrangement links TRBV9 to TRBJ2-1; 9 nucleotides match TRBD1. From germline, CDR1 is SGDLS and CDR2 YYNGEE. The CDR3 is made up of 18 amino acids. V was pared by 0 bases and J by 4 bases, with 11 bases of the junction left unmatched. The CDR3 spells CASSVVGGGQGSYNEQFF. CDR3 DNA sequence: TGTGCCAGCAGCGTAGTAGGTGGGGGACAGGGATCTTACAATGAGCAGTTCTTC.

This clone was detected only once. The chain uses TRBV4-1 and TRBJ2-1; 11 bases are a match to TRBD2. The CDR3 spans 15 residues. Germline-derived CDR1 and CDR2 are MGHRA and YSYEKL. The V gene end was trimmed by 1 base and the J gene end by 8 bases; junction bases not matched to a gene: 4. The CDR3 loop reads CASSQGLAGGYEQFF. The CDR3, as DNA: TGCGCCAGCAGCCAAGGATTAGCGGGGGGGTATGAGCAGTTCTTC.

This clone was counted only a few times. CDR3 DNA: TGTGCCAGCAGCCTCGACGCAGGCGAGCAGTTCTTC. It encodes CASSLDAGEQFF. This sequence joins TRBV7-6 and TRBJ2-1, with D uncertain. Germline V gene lookup returns CDR1 SGHVS and CDR2 FNYEAQ. The CDR3 loop spans 12 amino acids. The V end lost 5 bases, the J end lost 10 bases, and 12 bases lay between the germline ends.

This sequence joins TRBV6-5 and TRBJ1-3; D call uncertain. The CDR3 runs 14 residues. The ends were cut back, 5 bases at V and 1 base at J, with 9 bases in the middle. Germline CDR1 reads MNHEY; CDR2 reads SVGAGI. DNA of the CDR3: TGTGCCAGCAGTCCAGTGACTTCTGGAAACACCATATATTTT. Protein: CASSPVTSGNTIYF.

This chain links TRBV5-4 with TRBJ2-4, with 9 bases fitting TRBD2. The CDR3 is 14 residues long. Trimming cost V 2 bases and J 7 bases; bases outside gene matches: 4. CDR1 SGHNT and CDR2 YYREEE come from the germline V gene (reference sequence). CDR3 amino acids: CASSLGRGGNIQYF. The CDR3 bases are TGTGCCAGCAGCTTAGGGCGGGGGGGCAACATTCAGTACTTC. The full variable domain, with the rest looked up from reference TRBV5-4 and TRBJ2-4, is ETGVTQSPTHLIKTRGQQVTLRCSSQSGHNTVSWYQQALGQGPQFIFQYYREEENGRGNFPPRFSGLQFPNYSSELNVNALELDDSALYLCASSLGRGGNIQYFGAGTRLSVL.